The 23 T cell receptor beta chains below were found in one sample sequenced in a study of shared clonotypes between healthy human individuals. The data were produced by immunoSEQ multiplex PCR, yet TCRdb's version contains in-frame clones alone and is incomplete. In the table there are about 990,000 clones, around three quarters of which are singletons. Specimen: memory CD4+ T cells from PBMCs. Subset of the sample: CD45RA-negative fraction. Receptors were obtained from a man aged 18 to 29 in good health. Some clones in this sample may be carry-over from other donors' samples.

The rearrangement joins TRBV6-1 to TRBJ2-7; D remains ambiguous. This CDR3 contains 14 residues. V was clipped by 7 bases and J by 0 bases, with 13 bases between them. The germline CDR1 and CDR2 sequences are MNHNS and SASEGT. The CDR3 is CASTATPLSYEQYF. CDR3 DNA sequence: TGTGCCAGCACCGCTACCCCCCTCTCCTACGAGCAGTACTTC.

The V call is TRBV29-1, the J call TRBJ2-7; a possible D gene is TRBD1 (5 bases). The germline V gene encodes CDR1 SQVTM and CDR2 ANQGSEA. This CDR3 has 13 residues. V lost 8 bases and J lost 6, with 20 bases in between. This chain's CDR3 is CSTPKAGSSEQYF. The DNA for the CDR3 is TGCAGCACCCCTAAGGCAGGGTCATCCGAGCAGTACTTC.

The rearrangement joins TRBV21-1 to TRBJ2-2; whether TRBD2, the table's D call, matches the DNA was not checked. TRBV21-1 is an annotated pseudogene. The CDR3 is 19 residues long. This CDR3 reads CASSKRGLAGASNTGELFF. As DNA, the CDR3 is TGTGCCAGCAGCAAGAGGGGACTAGCGGGAGCTTCGAACACCGGGGAGCTGTTTTTT.

A remark on this clone: The same CDR3 can be traced to other DNA sequences in this sample. The gene calls are TRBV7-9 and TRBJ1-4; a possible D gene is TRBD1 (6 bases). Germline V gives CDR1 SEHNR, CDR2 FQNEAQ (reference sequence). The CDR3 has 13 residues. Trimming removed 5 bases at V and 7 bases at J, with 11 bases between. CDR3 sequence reads: CASSPQGGEKLFF. The CDR3 DNA sequence: TGTGCCAGCAGCCCTCAAGGGGGTGAAAAACTGTTTTTT. Together with reference TRBV7-9 and TRBJ1-4, the CDR3 gives the full variable domain: DTGVSQNPRHKITKRGQNVTFRCDPISEHNRLYWYRQTLGQGPEFLTYFQNEAQLEKSRLLSDRFSAERPKGSFSTLEIQRTEQGDSAMYLCASSPQGGEKLFFGSGTQLSVL.

CDR3 in DNA: TGTGCCAGCAGTGAATTTAGGACAGGGCTCTCCTACGAGCAGTACTTC. This sequence encodes CASSEFRTGLSYEQYF. The V call is TRBV25-1, the J call TRBJ2-7, with 8 nucleotides matching TRBD1. Germline lookup yields CDR1 MGHDK and CDR2 SYGVNS. CDR3 size: 16 residues. With V trimmed by 1 base and J by 0 bases, 5 bases remained unmatched.

Worth noting for this clone: The same CDR3 arises from other DNA sequences in this sample as well. This chain connects TRBV7-3 to TRBJ1-2; TRBD1 is a possible D gene (5 bases). Trimming left V 1 base short and J 2 bases short, with 11 bases between. CDR3 size: 15 residues. Per germline, CDR1 SGHTA and CDR2 FQGTGA. The CDR3 protein is CASSLMGGPNYGYTF. CDR3 DNA sequence: TGTGCCAGCAGCTTAATGGGGGGTCCCAACTATGGCTACACCTTC.

The rearrangement joins TRBV7-8 to TRBJ1-4; 7 bases fit TRBD1. Germline assignment: CDR1 SGHVS and CDR2 FQNEAQ. V was pared by 5 bases and J by 7 bases, with 7 bases of the junction left unmatched. CDR3 length equals 14 residues. CDR3 sequence reads: CASSPGQRTEKLFF. CDR3 DNA sequence: TGTGCCAGCAGCCCGGGACAGCGGACTGAAAAACTGTTTTTT.

The chain is built from TRBV2 and TRBJ2-1; D is uncertain. V gave up 2 bases and J gave up 7 bases, with 6 bases separating them. CDR1 and CDR2 (germline): SNHLY, FYNNEI. This CDR3 contains 12 residues. The chain's CDR3 is CASSERRNEQFF. CDR3 in DNA: TGTGCCAGCAGTGAACGTCGAAATGAGCAGTTCTTC.

This clone was found once. The genes are TRBV7-9 and TRBJ2-3, with 9 bases lining up with TRBD2. There are 17 residues in the CDR3. In germline, CDR1 is SEHNR, CDR2 FQNEAQ (reference sequence). The trim removed 2 bases at V and 2 bases at J, leaving 8 bases unmatched. The CDR3 DNA reads as TGTGCCAGCAGCTTAAGGCCAGCGGGGGGTTCCACAGATACGCAGTATTTT. Protein sequence: CASSLRPAGGSTDTQYF.

V usage is TRBV10-3 and J usage is TRBJ2-1, with D perhaps assigned TRBD1 or TRBD2 (5 bases each). The germline V and J ends were trimmed by 10 bases and 8 bases, with 18 bases remaining between them. The CDR3 length is 13 residues. Per the germline V gene, CDR1 is ENHRY and CDR2 is SYGVKD. The CDR3 loop is CATLRDPGHEQFF. For the CDR3, the DNA is TGTGCCACACTCCGGGACCCCGGACATGAGCAGTTCTTC.

This clone was counted only a few times. In the same sample, other DNA sequences code for this CDR3. The V call is TRBV28, the J call TRBJ1-2; D remains unclear. The germline V gene encodes CDR1 MDHEN and CDR2 SYDVKM. V was clipped by 3 bases and J by 4 bases, with 6 bases between them. This CDR3 region has 12 residues. CDR3 residues: CASSLRLYGYTF. Written as DNA, the CDR3 is TGTGCCAGCAGTTTGCGGCTCTATGGCTACACCTTC.

Concerning this clone: A read error may produce the germline difference seen at one junction end. This chain links TRBV4-2 with TRBJ2-2; 9 bases align to TRBD2. This CDR3 comprises 17 residues. Germline loops: CDR1 LGHNA, CDR2 YNFKEQ. CDR3 loop: CASSQDFSGRVGGEPFF. DNA for the CDR3: TGTGCCAGCAGCCAAGATTTTAGCGGGAGAGTAGGCGGGGAGCCGTTTTTT.

This clone was seen ten or more times. The V call is TRBV9, the J call TRBJ1-1; TRBD1 aligns across 7 bases. Germline CDR1 reads SGDLS; CDR2 reads YYNGEE. Trimming cost V 3 bases and J 1 base; bases outside gene matches: 18. The CDR3 runs 19 residues. CDR3 coding DNA: TGTGCCAGCAGCGCCCGTCGGGGGCCAGGGGGTGTGGAGAACACTGAAGCTTTCTTT. Amino acid sequence: CASSARRGPGGVENTEAFF.

The chain has TRBV28 and TRBJ2-2, with TRBD2 matching over 7 bases. Germline-derived CDR1 and CDR2 are MDHEN and SYDVKM. With V trimmed by 10 bases and J by 5 bases, 13 bases remained unmatched. The CDR3 runs to 15 residues. This chain's CDR3 is CATQGAGRRTGELFF. DNA of the CDR3: TGTGCCACCCAGGGAGCGGGACGTCGGACCGGGGAGCTGTTTTTT.

The chain carries TRBV7-9 and TRBJ1-4, with D tentatively TRBD1 (6 bases). V dropped 5 bases and J dropped 5 bases, with 12 bases sitting between them. CDR3 length: 14 amino acids. The germline gives CDR1 SEHNR, CDR2 FQNEAQ (reference sequence). This CDR3 is CASSPGTRNEKLFF. As DNA, the CDR3 is TGTGCCAGCAGCCCCGGGACAAGGAATGAAAAACTGTTTTTT.

In this sample, this clone turned up a few times. The V and J genes are TRBV11-3 and TRBJ2-7; TRBD2 agrees at 7 bases. The V and J ends lost 2 bases and 6 bases, in that order; junction bases with no gene match: 7. The germline V gene has CDR1 SGHNT and CDR2 YENEEA. This CDR3 is 14 amino acids long. The CDR3 sequence is CASSLTSGTTEQYF. The CDR3 DNA is TGTGCCAGCAGCTTAACGTCCGGGACTACCGAGCAGTACTTC.

The chain has TRBV28 and TRBJ2-5; 12 bases align to TRBD2. Gene TRBJ2-7 matches the end of the DNA better, so the J call may be wrong. Germline values: CDR1 MDHEN, CDR2 SYDVKM. The length of the CDR3 is 15 residues. The CDR3 loop is CASRTSGRSIYEQYF. The CDR3, as DNA: TGTGCCAGCAGAACTAGCGGGAGGTCTATCTACGAGCAGTACTTC.

V and J are TRBV6-1 and TRBJ1-1; no clear D gene. There are 15 residues in the CDR3. Germline lookup yields CDR1 MNHNS and CDR2 SASEGT. Trimming stripped 6 bases from V and 0 bases from J, with 14 bases between. The CDR3 region is CASREYSELNTEAFF. The CDR3 nucleotides read TGTGCCAGCAGGGAATATTCAGAGCTGAACACTGAAGCTTTCTTT.

The chain recombines TRBV29-1 with TRBJ2-2; the match to TRBD2 covers 10 bases. V was clipped by 0 bases and J by 7 bases; unmatched bases: 11. The CDR3 runs to 17 residues. Germline CDR1 SQVTM, CDR2 ANQGSEA. CDR3 region: CSVEDLAGVVSVGELFF. CDR3 nucleotide sequence: TGCAGCGTTGAAGATCTAGCGGGAGTAGTTTCTGTCGGGGAGCTGTTTTTT.

V usage is TRBV18 and J usage is TRBJ2-3, with a weak D call TRBD2 (6 bases). V lost 1 base, J lost 2 bases, and 7 bases lay in between. The CDR3 is 14 residues long. The germline CDR1 and CDR2 sequences are KGHSH and LQKENI. CDR3 in amino acids: CASSPLADTDTQYF. The CDR3 nucleotides read TGTGCCAGCTCACCACTAGCGGACACAGATACGCAGTATTTT.

The genes are TRBV2 and TRBJ2-6; the match to TRBD1 covers 10 bases. The length of the CDR3 is 16 residues. Germline-derived CDR1 and CDR2 are SNHLY and FYNNEI. V trimming: 5 bases; J trimming: 3 bases; junction bases outside the gene matches: 4. The CDR3 reads CASSRDRGSGANVLTF. The CDR3 nucleotides read TGTGCCAGCAGTAGGGACAGGGGAAGTGGGGCCAACGTCCTGACTTTC.

The rearrangement joins TRBV30 to TRBJ1-2, with unresolved D. The CDR3 sequence is 13 residues long. Per germline, CDR1 GTSNPN and CDR2 SVGIG (reference sequence). V dropped 0 bases and J dropped 7 bases, with 12 bases sitting between them. The CDR3 DNA reads as TGTGCCTGGAGTGTACAGACCGTTAGTGGCTACACCTTC. Translated, it gives CAWSVQTVSGYTF.

A word on this clone: Other nucleotide sequences from this sample produce the same CDR3. The genes are TRBV5-1 and TRBJ1-4; unclear D gene. CDR1 is SGHRS and CDR2 is YFSETQ in the germline V gene. V was cut by 1 base and J by 3 bases, with 7 bases left in between. This CDR3 is built from 14 residues. The CDR3 coding sequence is TGCGCCAGCAGCTTGACAGTTCCTAATGAAAAACTGTTTTTT. Residues: CASSLTVPNEKLFF.